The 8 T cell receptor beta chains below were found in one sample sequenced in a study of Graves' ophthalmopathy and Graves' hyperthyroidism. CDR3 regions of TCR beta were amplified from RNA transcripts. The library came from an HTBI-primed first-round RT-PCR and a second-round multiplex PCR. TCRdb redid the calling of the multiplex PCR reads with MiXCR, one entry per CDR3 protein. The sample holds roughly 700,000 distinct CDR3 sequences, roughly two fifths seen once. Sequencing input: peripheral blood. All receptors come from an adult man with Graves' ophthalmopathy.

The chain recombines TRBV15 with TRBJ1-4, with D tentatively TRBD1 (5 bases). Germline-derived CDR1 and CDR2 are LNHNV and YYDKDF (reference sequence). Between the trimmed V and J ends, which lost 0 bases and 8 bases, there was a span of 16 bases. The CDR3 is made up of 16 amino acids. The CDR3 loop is CATSRDHGGAGEKLFF. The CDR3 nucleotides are TGTGCCACCAGCAGAGATCATGGCGGGGCAGGGGAAAAACTGTTTTTT.

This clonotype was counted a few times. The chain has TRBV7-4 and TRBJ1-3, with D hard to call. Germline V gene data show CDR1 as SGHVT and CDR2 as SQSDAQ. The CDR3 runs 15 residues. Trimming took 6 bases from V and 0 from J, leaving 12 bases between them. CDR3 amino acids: CASSNSCLSGNTIYF. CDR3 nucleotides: TGTGCCAGCAGTAATAGTTGCCTCTCTGGAAACACCATATATTTT.

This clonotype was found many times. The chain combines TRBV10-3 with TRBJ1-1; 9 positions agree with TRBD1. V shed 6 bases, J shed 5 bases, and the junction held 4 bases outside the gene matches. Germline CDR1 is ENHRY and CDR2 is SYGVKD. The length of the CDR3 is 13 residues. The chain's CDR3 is CAISGTGRTEAFF. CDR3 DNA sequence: TGTGCCATCAGCGGGACAGGGAGAACTGAAGCTTTCTTT.

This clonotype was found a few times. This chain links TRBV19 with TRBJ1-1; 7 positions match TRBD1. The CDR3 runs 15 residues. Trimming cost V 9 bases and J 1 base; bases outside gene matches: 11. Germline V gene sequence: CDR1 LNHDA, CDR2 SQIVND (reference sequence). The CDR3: CASRTDGTANTEAFF. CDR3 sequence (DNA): TGTGCCAGCAGAACCGACGGGACAGCGAACACTGAAGCTTTCTTT.

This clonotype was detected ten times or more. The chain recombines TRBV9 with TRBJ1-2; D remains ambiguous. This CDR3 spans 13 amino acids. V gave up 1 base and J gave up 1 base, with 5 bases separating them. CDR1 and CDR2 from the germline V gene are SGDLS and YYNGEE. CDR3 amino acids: CASSVSYNYGYTF. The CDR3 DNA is TGTGCCAGCAGCGTATCATATAACTATGGCTACACCTTC.

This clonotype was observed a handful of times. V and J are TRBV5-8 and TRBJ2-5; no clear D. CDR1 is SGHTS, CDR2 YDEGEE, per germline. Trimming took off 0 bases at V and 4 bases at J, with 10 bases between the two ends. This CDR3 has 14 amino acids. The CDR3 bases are TGTGCCAGCAGCTTGGGGGGTGACGGAGAGACCCAGTACTTC. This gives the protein CASSLGGDGETQYF.

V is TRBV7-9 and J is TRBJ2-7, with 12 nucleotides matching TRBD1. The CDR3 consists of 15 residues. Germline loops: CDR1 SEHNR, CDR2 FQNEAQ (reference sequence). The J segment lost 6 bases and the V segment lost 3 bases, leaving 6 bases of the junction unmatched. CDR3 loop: CASSFPGTGGGEQYF. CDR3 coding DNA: TGTGCCAGCAGCTTCCCCGGGACAGGGGGCGGCGAGCAGTACTTC.

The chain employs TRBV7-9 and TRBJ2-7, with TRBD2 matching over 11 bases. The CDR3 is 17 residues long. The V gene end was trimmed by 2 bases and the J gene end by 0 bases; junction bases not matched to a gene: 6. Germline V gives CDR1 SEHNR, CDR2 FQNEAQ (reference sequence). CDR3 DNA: TGTGCCAGCAGCTTAATAGCCGGGACTAGCGGCTCCTACGAGCAGTACTTC. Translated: CASSLIAGTSGSYEQYF.